This T cell receptor (beta chain) came from a study of OX40 agonist ivuxolimab in advanced cancers. For context, the study as a whole: The costimulatory receptor OX40 (CD134) was targeted by ivuxolimab, a fully human IgG2 agonistic monoclonal antibody. In the dose-escalation cohort, nearly 85% of patients were male, and the mean age was 60 years with a range of about 23 to 79. The paper describes the monotherapy dose-escalation part (N of about 52 patients) of the phase I trial of ivuxolimab. Intravenous ivuxolimab was administered to patients every 2 weeks at six dose levels: 0.01, 0.1, 0.3, 1.5, 3 and 10 mg/kg. The point of sequencing TCRbeta in the periphery was to test whether ivuxolimab changed TCR sequence diversity and drove clonal T-cell expansion. Three dose-escalation patients achieved partial responses, one with hepatocellular carcinoma and two with cutaneous melanoma. Prior anti-PD-1, anti-PD-L1 or anti-CTLA-4 therapy was permitted, and approximately 42% of dose-escalation patients had received checkpoint inhibitors. Of the approximately 53 patients in dose escalation, about 20 had hepatocellular carcinoma, approximately 15 had melanoma, 9 had renal cell carcinoma and 9 had head and neck cancer. Points the paper makes about the study in general: The antigen specificity of the clonally expanded peripheral T cells was not determined. On average, CD8+ T cells showed more expanded clones than CD4+ T cells after ivuxolimab. In partial responders in the 0.1-3.0 mg/kg groups, normalized peripheral clonal expansion was found to be among the lowest, especially among CD8+ T cells. At doses of 0.1 to 3.0 mg/kg, clonal expansion of both CD4+ and CD8+ blood T cells was observed from baseline to week 6. Low levels of normalized T-cell clonal expansion were also seen in some patients who did not respond.

Notes on this clone: Its recognized antigen is unknown. No much larger clonotype is one base removed from it; base qualities were not supplied.

Patients with autoimmune disease history or receiving systemic immunosuppression were excluded from the trial. Peripheral blood for TCR sequencing was drawn from every dose cohort at baseline, at cycle 4 day 1 and at cycle 7 day 1. Samples came from an open-label, multicenter, first-in-human phase I dose-escalation trial of ivuxolimab. Adults with locally advanced or metastatic melanoma, renal cell carcinoma, hepatocellular carcinoma or head and neck squamous cell carcinoma were enrolled in the trial. Before TCR sequencing, CD4+ T cells and CD8+ T cells were sorted from peripheral blood as separate populations. For sequencing of the TCRbeta CDR3 region, genomic DNA was extracted from the sorted cells. The immunoSEQ Assay was used for sequencing of TCRbeta CDR3 regions. As stored in TCRdb, this immuneACCESS dataset retains in-frame rearrangements with V and J assigned. A fraction of the clones does not appear; measured against another copy, unresolved V genes explain less than half of the discrepancy, and the remainder lacks a known reason. The sample contains more than 85,000 clones, about nine tenths of them found a single time. The top ten clones comprise under 2% of the sample.

Taken from the germline V gene (reference sequence), the CDR1 and CDR2 loops are GTSNPN and SVGIG. Including cysteine and phenylalanine, the CDR3 has 14 amino acids. Just CDR3 DNA is preserved here, 42 bases in frame from base 1. The trim is 0 bases for V and 5 bases for J, with a gap of 11 bases between the germline ends. The origin of this receptor is an adult with an advanced solid tumor such as melanoma, head and neck, liver or kidney cancer. Here the chain combines TRBV30 and TRBJ1-3; a tentative D call is TRBD1 (6 bases match). Sequencing used CD4+ or CD8+ T cells sorted from blood, obtained in a trial of the OX40 agonist ivuxolimab. The CDR3: CAWSVGDTRNTIYF. The nucleotide sequence reads TGTGCCTGGAGTGTAGGGGACACAAGAAACACCATATATTTT.